Presented here are 29 T cell receptor beta chains from one specimen sequenced in a study of T cells after yellow fever vaccination. MiXCR, run by TCRdb on the 5' RACE reads, gives a single entry per CDR3 protein. The sample includes approximately 330,000 distinct CDR3 sequences, around 13% of them seen just once. Specimen: CD4+ T cells sorted from PBMCs, collected 15 days after the yellow fever booster vaccination. Receptors originate from a man aged 18-30 years who received the YFV17D yellow fever vaccine.

This clonotype was found many times. This chain connects TRBV29-1 to TRBJ2-3, with a tentative D call TRBD1 (6 bases). The CDR3 extends over 15 amino acids. Germline V gene sequence: CDR1 SQVTM, CDR2 ANQGSEA. V lost 6 bases and J 1 base, leaving 17 bases between the germline ends. This chain's CDR3 is CSVTGQGPGTDTQYF. Here the CDR3 DNA reads TGCAGCGTCACGGGGCAGGGGCCTGGCACAGATACGCAGTATTTT.

The chain recombines TRBV12-3 or TRBV12-4 with TRBJ1-2, with no clear D. Trimming pared 5 bases from V and 8 bases from J, leaving 15 bases between. The CDR3 is 13 residues long. The CDR3 protein is CASSPRSTGGYTF. The CDR3 DNA reads as TGTGCCAGCAGTCCCCGCAGCACGGGAGGCTACACCTTC.

V and J are TRBV2 and TRBJ2-5; TRBD1 is a possible D gene (6 bases). CDR1 is SNHLY and CDR2 is FYNNEI in the germline V gene. Trimming left V 10 bases short and J 1 base short, with 13 bases between. There are 13 residues in the CDR3. Written as DNA, the CDR3 is TGTGCCACCAGGGGAGACATCCAAGAGACCCAGTACTTC. As protein: CATRGDIQETQYF. The complete variable domain, with remaining parts taken from reference TRBV2 and TRBJ2-5, reads EPEVTQTPSHQVTQMGQEVILRCVPISNHLYFYWYRQILGQKVEFLVSFYNNEISEKSEIFDDQFSVERPDGSNFTLKIRSTKLEDSAMYFCATRGDIQETQYFGPGTRLLVL.

The chain employs TRBV5-5 and TRBJ2-5; D gene uncertain. The CDR3 loop spans 14 amino acids. Germline-derived CDR1 and CDR2 are SGHKS and YYEKEE (reference sequence). Trimming took off 1 base at V and 0 bases at J, with 7 bases between the two ends. The CDR3 DNA is TGTGCCAGCAGCTTGCGCTCGTACCAAGAGACCCAGTACTTC. Amino acids: CASSLRSYQETQYF.

This clonotype was counted only a few times. This chain links TRBV27 with TRBJ1-5; D is undetermined. The ends were cut back, 3 bases at V and 2 bases at J, with 5 bases in the middle. Germline CDR1 is MNHEY and CDR2 is SMNVEV (reference sequence). This CDR3 region has 13 residues. The CDR3, as DNA: TGTGCCAGCAGTTTTGCGGGCAATCAGCCCCAGCATTTT. This gives the protein CASSFAGNQPQHF.

V gene TRBV15 combines with J gene TRBJ1-1; 9 bases fit TRBD1. V gave up 1 base and J gave up 5 bases; unmatched junction bases: 2. The CDR3 is made up of 14 amino acids. Germline V lookup: CDR1 LNHNV, CDR2 YYDKDF (reference sequence). In nucleotides, the CDR3 is TGTGCCACCAGCAGAGGCGGACAGGGGACTGAAGCTTTCTTT. Protein: CATSRGGQGTEAFF.

The V and J genes are TRBV24-1 and TRBJ2-2; 7 bases align to TRBD2. CDR1 is KGHDR, CDR2 SFDVKD, per germline. V was clipped by 4 bases and J by 2 bases; unmatched bases: 6. The CDR3 is 16 residues long. In DNA, the CDR3 is TGTGCCACCAGTGAAGGCGGGGGATTCAACACCGGGGAGCTGTTTTTT. It encodes CATSEGGGFNTGELFF.

V usage is TRBV9 and J usage is TRBJ2-6; the D is unclear. Per the germline V gene, CDR1 is SGDLS and CDR2 is YYNGEE. The CDR3 is 16 residues long. Trimming took off 3 bases at V and 4 bases at J, with 14 bases between the two ends. CDR3 in amino acids: CASSALPSPGANVLTF. The CDR3 coding sequence is TGTGCCAGCAGCGCATTACCCAGTCCAGGGGCCAACGTCCTGACTTTC.

Ten or more counts support this clonotype. CDR3 in DNA: TGTGCCAGCAGTACGATACGGACAGGGCGGAACACTGAAGCTTTCTTT. Amino acid sequence: CASSTIRTGRNTEAFF. The chain couples TRBV6-2 or TRBV6-3 to TRBJ1-1, with 8 bases fitting TRBD1. Germline assignment: CDR1 MNHEY and CDR2 SVGEGT. CDR3 length: 16 residues. V trimming: 5 bases; J trimming: 1 base; junction bases outside the gene matches: 9.

J is TRBJ2-2 and V is TRBV6-5; D call uncertain. This CDR3 comprises 15 residues. Germline assignment: CDR1 MNHEY and CDR2 SVGAGI. Trimming shortened V by 7 bases and J by 7 bases, and 19 bases separated the two germline ends. The DNA of the CDR3 is TGTGCCAGCATTCACAACCCCCAGGTTAACGGGGAGCTGTTTTTT. Amino acid sequence: CASIHNPQVNGELFF.

This chain joins TRBV4-2 and TRBJ1-3, with 9 bases matching TRBD1. Trimming at V came to 1 base and at J to 3 bases, leaving 4 bases not matched to a gene. The CDR3 spans 16 residues. In germline, CDR1 is LGHNA, CDR2 YNFKEQ. The CDR3 protein is CASSQVGQGFGNTIYF. In DNA form, the CDR3 reads TGTGCCAGCAGCCAAGTGGGACAGGGATTTGGAAACACCATATATTTT.

This clonotype has just a few counts. V and J are TRBV5-4 and TRBJ2-2; TRBD2 is a possible D gene (5 bases). The V gene lost 4 bases and the J gene lost 3 bases, with 13 bases spanning the gap. CDR1 is SGHNT, CDR2 YYREEE, per germline (reference sequence). The CDR3 runs 15 residues. CDR3: CASSAPGRDTGELFF. DNA for the CDR3: TGTGCCAGCAGCGCGCCCGGGCGGGACACCGGGGAGCTGTTTTTT.

This clonotype has a handful of counts. The V and J genes are TRBV20-1 and TRBJ2-2; a possible D gene is TRBD2 (6 bases). Per the germline V gene, CDR1 is DFQATT and CDR2 is SNEGSKA (reference sequence). V was trimmed by 3 bases and J by 7 bases, leaving 12 bases between them. The CDR3 is made up of 13 amino acids. CDR3 in DNA: TGCAGTGCTAGGGGGGGTCATGACGGGGAGCTGTTTTTT. Encoded protein: CSARGGHDGELFF.

This clonotype was detected only a few times. The chain uses TRBV6-6 and TRBJ2-7; D is unresolved. The germline V and J ends were trimmed by 0 bases and 1 base, with 10 bases remaining between them. The CDR3 totals 15 residues. Germline CDR1 is MNHNY and CDR2 is SVGAGI (reference sequence). In nucleotides, the CDR3 is TGTGCCAGCAGTTACTCGGTGGCAGCTTCCTACGAGCAGTACTTC. Translated: CASSYSVAASYEQYF.

In its sample, this clonotype was seen a few times. The rearrangement links TRBV2 to TRBJ2-7; a possible D gene is TRBD1 (6 bases). The CDR3 is 12 amino acids. Germline V gene sequence: CDR1 SNHLY, CDR2 FYNNEI. V lost 9 bases, J lost 3 bases, and 12 bases lay in between. The CDR3 loop is CASTEGVYEQYV. CDR3 DNA sequence: TGTGCCAGTACCGAGGGGGTCTACGAGCAGTACGTC.

This clonotype appeared a few times. The V and J genes are TRBV7-3 and TRBJ1-2; D may be TRBD1 (5 bases). CDR3 size: 15 residues. Trimming pared 5 bases from V and 0 bases from J, leaving 13 bases between. CDR1 is SGHTA, CDR2 FQGTGA, per germline. For the CDR3, the DNA is TGTGCCAGCAGCCCCCGGGGGGAATCTAACTATGGCTACACCTTC. This codes for CASSPRGESNYGYTF.

This clonotype was picked up many times. The V gene is TRBV9, the J gene TRBJ1-2; D not certain. Germline lookup yields CDR1 SGDLS and CDR2 YYNGEE. This CDR3 comprises 15 residues. Trimming left V 0 bases short and J 0 bases short, with 9 bases between. The CDR3 loop is CASSVASNSNYGYTF. For the CDR3, the DNA is TGTGCCAGCAGCGTAGCTAGCAATTCTAACTATGGCTACACCTTC. Full variable domain (remainder filled in from reference TRBV9 and TRBJ1-2): DSGVTQTPKHLITATGQRVTLRCSPRSGDLSVYWYQQSLDQGLQFLIQYYNGEERAKGNILERFSAQQFPDLHSELNLSSLELGDSALYFCASSVASNSNYGYTFGSGTRLTVV.

This clonotype has a handful of counts. The chain has TRBV7-2 and TRBJ2-2; possibly TRBD1 for D (6 bases). V shed 8 bases and J shed 3 bases, with 10 bases lying between them. CDR1 is SGHTA, CDR2 FQGNSA, per germline. This CDR3 has 13 residues. CDR3 sequence reads: CASGGQYTGELFF. In nucleotides, the CDR3 is TGTGCCAGCGGTGGACAGTACACCGGGGAGCTGTTTTTT. The entire variable domain, with the rest obtained from reference TRBV7-2 and TRBJ2-2, is as follows: GAGVSQSPSNKVTEKGKDVELRCDPISGHTALYWYRQSLGQGLEFLIYFQGNSAPDKSGLPSDRFSAERTGGSVSTLTIQRTQQEDSAVYLCASGGQYTGELFFGEGSRLTVL.

This clonotype turned up a few times. The chain uses TRBV5-1 and TRBJ2-1, with a weak D call TRBD1 (5 bases). CDR1 SGHRS and CDR2 YFSETQ come from the germline V gene. There are 15 residues in the CDR3. V lost 0 bases, J lost 8 bases, and 15 bases lay in between. The CDR3 sequence: CASSLGQTSVYEQFF. The CDR3 DNA is TGCGCCAGCAGCTTGGGACAGACCTCAGTGTATGAGCAGTTCTTC.

This clonotype was counted between two and nine times. The CDR3 loop is CASSSERLAGKETQYF. CDR3 nucleotides: TGTGCCAGCAGCTCGGAACGACTAGCGGGTAAAGAGACCCAGTACTTC. The chain joins TRBV7-8 to TRBJ2-5, with TRBD2 identical over 10 bases. This CDR3 is built from 16 residues. Losses at the gene ends were 4 bases for V and 3 bases for J; bases not matched to a gene: 8. Germline V gene lookup returns CDR1 SGHVS and CDR2 FQNEAQ.

The V call is TRBV7-6, the J call TRBJ1-2, with TRBD1 as a possible D gene (5 bases). The V and J ends lost 5 bases and 8 bases respectively, with 15 bases between them. The CDR3 runs 13 residues. Germline loops: CDR1 SGHVS, CDR2 FNYEAQ. This chain's CDR3 is CASSDYTRVGYTF. Written as DNA, the CDR3 is TGTGCCAGCAGCGATTATACCAGGGTGGGCTACACCTTC.

This clonotype was counted a few times. This chain joins TRBV6-6 and TRBJ2-5, with 10 bases matching TRBD1. Germline V CDR1 and CDR2: MNHNY, SVGAGI (reference sequence). The V gene end was trimmed by 0 bases and the J gene end by 5 bases; junction bases not matched to a gene: 0. The CDR3 has 14 amino acids. CDR3 in DNA: TGTGCCAGCAGTTACTCGGGACAGGGGGAGACCCAGTACTTC. Translated: CASSYSGQGETQYF.

V is TRBV5-1 and J is TRBJ1-4; the D gene is possibly TRBD1 (5 bases). The CDR3 length is 15 residues. From germline, CDR1 is SGHRS and CDR2 YFSETQ. The ends were cut back, 0 bases at V and 6 bases at J, with 12 bases in the middle. The CDR3 sequence is CASSLAPGMDEKLFF. The CDR3 bases are TGCGCCAGCAGCTTGGCTCCAGGGATGGATGAAAAACTGTTTTTT.

The rearrangement joins TRBV18 to TRBJ2-6; 8 bases align to TRBD1. The CDR3 contains 17 residues. Germline trimming cut 2 bases from V and 4 bases from J; bases unmatched to any gene: 7. Germline loops: CDR1 KGHSH, CDR2 LQKENI. CDR3: CASSPFDRGEGANVLTF. The CDR3, as DNA: TGTGCCAGCTCACCATTTGACAGGGGAGAAGGGGCCAACGTCCTGACTTTC.

This clonotype was counted a few times. This chain joins TRBV6-6 and TRBJ2-2; TRBD2 might be the D (5 bases). Trimming removed 2 bases from V and 4 bases from J, with 11 bases in between. This CDR3 is built from 15 residues. The germline CDR1 and CDR2 sequences are MNHNY and SVGAGI (reference sequence). The chain's CDR3 is CASSYRGQVTGELFF. CDR3 sequence (DNA): TGTGCCAGCAGTTACCGGGGTCAGGTCACCGGGGAGCTGTTTTTT.

This clonotype was detected only a few times. The gene calls are TRBV7-2 and TRBJ2-1, with 7 bases lining up with TRBD1. This CDR3 has 13 amino acids. V dropped 4 bases and J dropped 9; count of bases not matched to a gene: 6. Germline CDR1 is SGHTA and CDR2 is FQGNSA. The CDR3 DNA is TGTGCCAGCAGCTCACAGGGGTGGGTTGAGCAGTTCTTC. It yields the protein CASSSQGWVEQFF.

This clonotype has more than one count but fewer than ten. The gene calls are TRBV5-1 and TRBJ1-2; no clear D gene. Trimming pared 0 bases from V and 9 bases from J, leaving 21 bases between. CDR1 and CDR2 from the germline V gene are SGHRS and YFSETQ. The CDR3 totals 16 residues. The DNA for the CDR3 is TGCGCCAGCAGCTTGGCCGGAGTTCCCGAGATTTCGAGCTACACCTTC. This gives the protein CASSLAGVPEISSYTF.

Many counts were recorded for this clonotype. J is TRBJ2-5 and V is TRBV5-1, with TRBD1 matching over 9 bases. V gave up 3 bases and J gave up 0 bases; unmatched junction bases: 3. The CDR3 length is 15 residues. Germline CDR1 SGHRS, CDR2 YFSETQ. The CDR3 nucleotides read TGCGCCAGCAGCTCGGGACAGGGTTACCAAGAGACCCAGTACTTC. This gives the protein CASSSGQGYQETQYF.

This clonotype turned up a few times. The chain links TRBV24-1 to TRBJ2-7, with 11 bases lining up with TRBD2. From germline, CDR1 is KGHDR and CDR2 SFDVKD. The CDR3 contains 17 residues. The trim removed 4 bases at V and 5 bases at J, leaving 12 bases unmatched. The CDR3 loop reads CATSELKLAGDLDEQYV. CDR3 sequence (DNA): TGTGCCACCAGTGAACTGAAACTAGCGGGGGATCTCGACGAGCAGTACGTC.